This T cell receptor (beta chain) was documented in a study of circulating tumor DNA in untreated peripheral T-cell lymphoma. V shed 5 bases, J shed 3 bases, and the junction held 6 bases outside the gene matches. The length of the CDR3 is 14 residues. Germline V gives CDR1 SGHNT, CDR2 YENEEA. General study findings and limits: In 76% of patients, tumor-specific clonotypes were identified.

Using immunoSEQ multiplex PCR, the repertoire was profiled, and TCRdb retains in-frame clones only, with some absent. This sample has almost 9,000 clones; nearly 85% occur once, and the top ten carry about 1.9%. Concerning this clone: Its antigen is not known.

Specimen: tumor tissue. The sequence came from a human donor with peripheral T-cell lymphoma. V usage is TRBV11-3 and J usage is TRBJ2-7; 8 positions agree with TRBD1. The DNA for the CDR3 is TGTGCCAGCAGCCCCGGGACAGGCCTCTACGAGCAGTACTTC. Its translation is CASSPGTGLYEQYF. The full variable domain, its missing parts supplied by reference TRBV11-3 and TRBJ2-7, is EAGVVQSPRYKIIEKKQPVAFWCNPISGHNTLYWYLQNLGQGPELLIRYENEEAVDDSQLPKDRFSAERLKGVDSTLKIQPAELGDSAVYLCASSPGTGLYEQYFGPGTRLTVT.